This TCR beta chain was retrieved from a study of CXCR3-negative and CXCR3-positive naive CD8 T cells. This CDR3 comprises 13 residues. Germline assignment: CDR1 MNHEY and CDR2 SMNVEV (reference sequence). Comment on this clonotype: Its antigen is unidentified.

cDNA libraries for TRB were generated by 5' RACE incorporating UMI labels. After re-calling the 5' RACE reads, TCRdb lists one entry per CDR3 protein, DNA absent. The sample table includes some 130,000 distinct CDR3 sequences. Study results and caveats: Compared with CXCR3-negative naive cells, CXCR3-positive naive cells showed more hydrophobic TRB CDR3s. Both naive subsets showed comparably high diversity, and memory CD8+ cells showed much lower diversity.

The V gene is TRBV27, the J gene TRBJ2-4. This clonotype originated in a human donor in good health. Some clones in this sample may be carry-over from other donors' samples. Specimen: naive CXCR3+ CD8+ T cells from blood. Subset specified: CD45RO-CCR7+CD27+CD95- naive CD8+ T cells expressing CXCR3 (TNR3+). The CDR3: CASSLLAKNIQYF.